Listed here are 5 T cell receptor beta chains from one sample, sequenced in a study of CD4+ T cells in melanoma. Sequenced by immunoSEQ multiplex PCR; TCRdb stores in-frame clones only, minus some. The data contain around 130,000 clones, around 90% of them singletons. Receptors were obtained from a human donor with melanoma.

This chain's CDR3 is CASSEAGWRDTQYF. The CDR3 DNA reads TGTGCCAGCAGTGAGGCCGGATGGAGGGATACGCAGTATTTT. The V and J genes are TRBV9 and TRBJ2-3; D is perhaps TRBD2 (5 bases). Trimming pared 5 bases from V and 6 bases from J, leaving 16 bases between. The germline V gene encodes CDR1 SGDLS and CDR2 YYNGEE. This CDR3 contains 14 residues.

The chain combines TRBV7-9 with TRBJ2-1; D is unresolved. Deletions cut 4 bases from V and 9 bases from J, with 10 bases between. The CDR3 length is 12 residues. Per germline, CDR1 SEHNR and CDR2 FQNEAQ (reference sequence). The CDR3 is CASSSNGIEQFF. DNA for the CDR3: TGTGCCAGCAGCTCCAATGGGATTGAGCAGTTCTTC.

J is TRBJ2-3 and V is TRBV2; tentatively, D is TRBD1 (6 bases). V lost 6 bases and J lost 0, with 10 bases in between. The CDR3 runs 14 residues. The germline V gene encodes CDR1 SNHLY and CDR2 FYNNEI. As DNA, the CDR3 is TGTGCCAGCAGAATACAGGGTAGCACAGATACGCAGTATTTT. Translated: CASRIQGSTDTQYF.

V gene TRBV5-8 combines with J gene TRBJ1-2; TRBD1 is a possible D gene (6 bases). Trimming left V 0 bases short and J 4 bases short, with 13 bases between. Germline assignment: CDR1 SGHTS and CDR2 YDEGEE. CDR3 length: 15 amino acids. CDR3 in DNA: TGTGCCAGCAGCTTGGGGGGGGCTCGCGGCTATGGCTACACCTTC. This sequence encodes CASSLGGARGYGYTF.

CDR3 DNA: TGCGCCAGCAGCTCGGGAGGGACATCAATCCCCCTCCACTTT. Its protein is CASSSGGTSIPLHF. The gene calls are TRBV5-1 and TRBJ1-6, with D possibly matching TRBD1 (6 bases). The CDR3 has 14 amino acids. The V end lost 3 bases, the J end lost 13 bases, and 17 bases lay between the germline ends. Germline assignment: CDR1 SGHRS and CDR2 YFSETQ.